This is a list of T cell receptor beta chains from one sample in a study of identical twins. TCRdb used MiXCR to reprocess the 5' RACE reads, holding one entry per CDR3 protein. The sample has 1.5 million to 2 million distinct CDR3 sequences, more than 30% seen once; the top ten hold approximately 0.25%. Material: cord blood. Receptor source: a newborn girl in good health. CDR3s leave out the opening cysteine and the closing phenylalanine or tryptophan. Clone size is not always given. Where it is, it says once, few, many or a class for expanded clones.

J	size	V	CDR3
TRBJ2-3	-	TRBV29-1	SVHRAGDTQY
TRBJ1-5	few	TRBV20-1	STGGLGNQPQH
TRBJ2-3	-	TRBV9	ASSVGAGWRTDTQY
TRBJ1-1	-	TRBV6-6	ASALPQNTEAF
TRBJ1-4	-	TRBV6-2/TRBV6-3	ASSYSGTPYGKLF
TRBJ1-3	few	TRBV7-9	ASSLTIRRNTIY
TRBJ1-1	-	TRBV5-4	ASSLAHGDTEAF
TRBJ2-1	few	TRBV24-1	ATSESASGGSYNEQF
TRBJ1-1	-	TRBV19	ASSIQGTEAF
TRBJ2-6	-	TRBV18	ASSGLTVDLVSGANVLT
TRBJ2-7	-	TRBV18	AGSPGGSSEQY
TRBJ2-7	few	TRBV6-5	ASSYRGPAYEQY
TRBJ2-1	few	TRBV5-4	ASSSFGGPSYNEQF
TRBJ1-1	-	TRBV2	ASSEAGIMNTEAF
TRBJ2-1	-	TRBV10-3	ATGGGRVESYNEQF
TRBJ1-5	-	TRBV4-1	ASSERDSPSNQPQH
TRBJ2-3	-	TRBV6-1	ASTTSGPDTQY
TRBJ1-5	-	TRBV4-2	ASSQDAHTGGNQPQH
TRBJ2-7	-	TRBV29-1	SVDIGQGNYEQY
TRBJ1-4	-	TRBV20-1	SATQGGQEKLF
TRBJ2-3	-	TRBV20-1	SARSRTSGYTDTQY
TRBJ1-2	-	TRBV27	ASSPRGIGYGYT
TRBJ2-3	few	TRBV7-2	ASSPTSGPITDTQY
TRBJ2-5	-	TRBV24-1	ATSDAGGETQY
TRBJ2-1	-	TRBV4-2	ASSQDLGRVSSYNEQF
TRBJ2-7	-	TRBV12-5	ASGLVLSGRLDEQY
TRBJ2-3	-	TRBV5-6	ASNLTTYFGDTQY
TRBJ2-4	many	TRBV28	ASSGTGALLAKNIQY
TRBJ1-1	once	TRBV19	ASCKQGDTEAF
TRBJ2-1	-	TRBV5-1	ASSPPAAPSYNEQF
TRBJ2-7	few	TRBV28	ASSLAPSGYEQY
TRBJ2-4	-	TRBV7-2	VSSSGLAKNIQY
TRBJ2-7	-	TRBV13	ASSPGSRYEQY
TRBJ2-7	-	TRBV6-1	ASSERGKSSYEQY
TRBJ2-7	-	TRBV19	ASSIAVVGTGSYEQY
TRBJ1-6	-	TRBV20-1	SARGTTVYNSPPH
TRBJ2-3	many	TRBV7-2	ASSLRGSDTQY
TRBJ1-1	-	TRBV4-2	ASSQGLRTTNTEAF
TRBJ2-1	few	TRBV27	ASRINRVPSYNEQF
TRBJ1-4	-	TRBV25-1	ASSERTGAPTNEKLF
TRBJ2-1	few	TRBV12-3/TRBV12-4	ASSYEVGRQF
TRBJ2-7	-	TRBV20-1	SAPRLAGGNNEQY
TRBJ2-7	-	TRBV5-1	ASTRTRGAQYEQY
TRBJ2-1	few	TRBV29-1	SGSPRGYNEQF
TRBJ2-3	-	TRBV20-1	SASRLAGLTDTQY
TRBJ2-7	few	TRBV28	ASSFPTGLSYEQY
TRBJ1-1	-	TRBV5-4	ASSQPGKRGGNTEAF
TRBJ2-3	few	TRBV10-3	AISDPTSGTSTDTQY
TRBJ2-3	few	TRBV4-2	ASSLTSGTSRGTDTQY
TRBJ2-5	-	TRBV2	ASRDRGAYVQY
TRBJ2-5	few	TRBV18	ASSLGFRQETQY
TRBJ2-7	-	TRBV16	ASSQLGLAGGPSSYEQY